A selection of T cell receptor beta chains follows, all from one sample in a study of OX40 agonist ivuxolimab in advanced cancers. TCRdb's copy holds only in-frame clones and misses some; the assay was immunoSEQ multiplex PCR. The repertoire has 80,000 or so clones, approximately 94% of them found once; the top ten carry roughly an eighth. The material sequenced was CD4+ or CD8+ T cells sorted from blood, taken in a trial of the OX40 agonist ivuxolimab. Receptors originate from an adult with an advanced solid tumor such as melanoma, head and neck, liver or kidney cancer. Each CDR3 is given with its conserved first and last residue. The order of the fields is D gene, clone size, V gene, J gene, CDR3 DNA, CDR3 protein. D genes are given only for firm matches. Some rows mark clone size as missing; the rest say once, few, many or name a class of expanded clone.

D: -
size: -
V: TRBV7-6
J: TRBJ2-3
DNA: TGTGCCAGCAGCCTCGGGCCGGAAACGACGTTGACGCAGTATTTT
CDR3: CASSLGPETTLTQYF

D: -
size: -
V: TRBV7-9
J: TRBJ2-1
DNA: TGTGCCAGCAGCAATCATCTGAGGAGCTACAATGAGCAGTTCTTC
CDR3: CASSNHLRSYNEQFF

D: -
size: -
V: TRBV27
J: TRBJ2-7
DNA: TGTGCCAGCAGTTTAGGGGCAGGGCTCCACGAGCAGTACTTC
CDR3: CASSLGAGLHEQYF

D: TRBD1
size: -
V: TRBV27
J: TRBJ1-1
DNA: TGTGCCAGCAGTTTAAGGGACAGGGGGTTGGCTGAAGCTTTCTTT
CDR3: CASSLRDRGLAEAFF

D: -
size: -
V: TRBV11-3
J: TRBJ2-3
DNA: TGTGCCAGCAGCTTAGGCCGAGCCACAGATACGCAGTATTTT
CDR3: CASSLGRATDTQYF

D: -
size: -
V: TRBV7-9
J: TRBJ1-2
DNA: TGTGCCAGCAGCTTAGTCGACAGGCCTCGGCGCACCTTC
CDR3: CASSLVDRPRRTF

D: -
size: -
V: TRBV7-9
J: TRBJ2-5
DNA: TGTGCCAGCAGCCCAAACAGGGTTCAAGAGACCCAGTACTTC
CDR3: CASSPNRVQETQYF

D: -
size: once
V: TRBV27
J: TRBJ2-7
DNA: TGTGCCAGCAGTTTACTCCGGGGAGAGCAGTACTTC
CDR3: CASSLLRGEQYF

D: -
size: -
V: TRBV4-1
J: TRBJ1-5
DNA: TGCGCCAGCAGCCAAGATGGGAGGGCCGCTCAGCCCCAGCATTTT
CDR3: CASSQDGRAAQPQHF

D: -
size: -
V: TRBV11-2
J: TRBJ1-1
DNA: TGTGCCAGCAGCTATCCGAGCACTGAAGCTTTCTTT
CDR3: CASSYPSTEAFF

D: -
size: few
V: TRBV9
J: TRBJ2-1
DNA: TGTGCCAGCAGCGTCCCCGGGCCTGAGCAGTTCTTC
CDR3: CASSVPGPEQFF

D: TRBD2
size: -
V: TRBV4-3
J: TRBJ2-5
DNA: TGCGCCAGCAGCCAGTACGAGACTAGCGGGGGGGCCGAGGCCCAGTACTTC
CDR3: CASSQYETSGGAEAQYF

D: -
size: -
V: TRBV5-6
J: TRBJ1-6
DNA: TGTGCCAGCAGCTTGGAAGACCGAGGCAATTCACCCCTCCACTTT
CDR3: CASSLEDRGNSPLHF

D: TRBD2
size: -
V: TRBV2
J: TRBJ2-1
DNA: TGTGCCAGCAGCGACCTCGGACTAGCGGGGATGTATGAGCAGTTCTTC
CDR3: CASSDLGLAGMYEQFF

D: -
size: once
V: TRBV27
J: TRBJ2-1
DNA: TGTGCCAGCAGTTCTTCAAGCTCCTACAATGAGCAGTTCTTC
CDR3: CASSSSSSYNEQFF

D: TRBD1
size: -
V: TRBV4-1
J: TRBJ1-2
DNA: TGCGCCAGCAGCCAACCTGACAGGGGTTGGGGTGGCTACACCTTC
CDR3: CASSQPDRGWGGYTF

D: -
size: -
V: TRBV7-3
J: TRBJ2-7
DNA: TGTGCCAGCAGCGAGTATTCCTACGAGCAGTACTTC
CDR3: CASSEYSYEQYF

D: -
size: -
V: TRBV27
J: TRBJ1-5
DNA: TGTGCCAGCAGTTTAGGAGGGCTGAATCAGCCCCAGCATTTT
CDR3: CASSLGGLNQPQHF

D: -
size: -
V: TRBV19
J: TRBJ2-3
DNA: TGTGCCAGTAGTATAACGGGTTCCACAGATACGCAGTATTTT
CDR3: CASSITGSTDTQYF

D: -
size: once
V: TRBV7-7
J: TRBJ2-1
DNA: TGTGCTAGCAGCTTAGTAGCGGCCAGCTCCTACAATGAGCAGTTCTTC
CDR3: CASSLVAASSYNEQFF